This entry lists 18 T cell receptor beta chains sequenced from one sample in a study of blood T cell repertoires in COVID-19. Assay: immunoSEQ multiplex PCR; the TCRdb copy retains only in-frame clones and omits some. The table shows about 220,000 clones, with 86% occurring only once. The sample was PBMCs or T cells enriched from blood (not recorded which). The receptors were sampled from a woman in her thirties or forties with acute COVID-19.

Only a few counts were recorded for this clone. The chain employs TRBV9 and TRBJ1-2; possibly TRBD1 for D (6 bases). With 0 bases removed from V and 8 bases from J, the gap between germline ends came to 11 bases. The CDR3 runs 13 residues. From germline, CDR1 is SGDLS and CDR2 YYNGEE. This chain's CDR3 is CASSVVQGEGYTF. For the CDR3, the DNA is TGTGCCAGCAGCGTAGTACAGGGTGAGGGCTACACCTTC.

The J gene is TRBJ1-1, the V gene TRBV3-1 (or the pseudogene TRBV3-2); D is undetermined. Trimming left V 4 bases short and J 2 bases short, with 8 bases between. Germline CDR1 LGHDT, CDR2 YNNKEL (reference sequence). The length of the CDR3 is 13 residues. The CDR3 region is CASSPHSNTEAFF. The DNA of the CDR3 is TGTGCCAGCAGCCCGCACTCAAACACTGAAGCTTTCTTT.

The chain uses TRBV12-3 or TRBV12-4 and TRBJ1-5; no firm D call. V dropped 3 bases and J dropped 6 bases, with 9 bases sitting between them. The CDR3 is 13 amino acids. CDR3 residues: CASSFELGQPQHF. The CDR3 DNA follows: TGTGCCAGCAGTTTTGAGCTTGGTCAGCCCCAGCATTTT.

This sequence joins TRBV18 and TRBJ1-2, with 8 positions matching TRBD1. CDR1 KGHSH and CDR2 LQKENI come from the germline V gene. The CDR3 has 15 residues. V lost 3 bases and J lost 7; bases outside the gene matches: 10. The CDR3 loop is CASSPDGQGLGGYTF. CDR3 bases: TGTGCCAGCTCACCCGACGGACAGGGATTAGGTGGCTACACCTTC. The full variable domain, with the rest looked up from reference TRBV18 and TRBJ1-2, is NAGVMQNPRHLVRRRGQEARLRCSPMKGHSHVYWYRQLPEEGLKFMVYLQKENIIDESGMPKERFSAEFPKEGPSILRIQQVVRGDSAAYFCASSPDGQGLGGYTFGSGTRLTVV.

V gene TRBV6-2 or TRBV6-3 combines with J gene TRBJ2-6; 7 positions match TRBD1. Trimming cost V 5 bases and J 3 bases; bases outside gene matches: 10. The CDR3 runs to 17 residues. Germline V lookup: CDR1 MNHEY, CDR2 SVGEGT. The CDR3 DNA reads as TGTGCCAGCAGTAGGGGGCGCCATACGGGTGGGGCCAACGTCCTGACTTTC. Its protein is CASSRGRHTGGANVLTF.

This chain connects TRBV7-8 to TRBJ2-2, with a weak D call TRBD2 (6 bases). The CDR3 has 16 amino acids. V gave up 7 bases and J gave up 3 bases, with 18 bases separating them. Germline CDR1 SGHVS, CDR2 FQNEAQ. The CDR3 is CASTWGEDTYTGELFF. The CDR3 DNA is TGTGCCAGCACTTGGGGGGAGGACACGTACACCGGGGAGCTGTTTTTT.

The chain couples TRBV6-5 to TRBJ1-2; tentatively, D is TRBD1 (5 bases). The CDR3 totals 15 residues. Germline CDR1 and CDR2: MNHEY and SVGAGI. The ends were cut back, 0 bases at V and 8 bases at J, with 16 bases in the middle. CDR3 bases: TGTGCCAGCAGTTACTCGTACAGGATGGGTGAGGGCTACACCTTC. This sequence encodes CASSYSYRMGEGYTF.

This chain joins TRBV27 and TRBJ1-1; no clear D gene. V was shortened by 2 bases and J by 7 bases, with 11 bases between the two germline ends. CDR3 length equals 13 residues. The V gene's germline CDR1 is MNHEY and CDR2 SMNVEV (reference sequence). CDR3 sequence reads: CASSLRGSIEAFF. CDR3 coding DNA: TGTGCCAGCAGTTTACGGGGTAGCATTGAAGCTTTCTTT.

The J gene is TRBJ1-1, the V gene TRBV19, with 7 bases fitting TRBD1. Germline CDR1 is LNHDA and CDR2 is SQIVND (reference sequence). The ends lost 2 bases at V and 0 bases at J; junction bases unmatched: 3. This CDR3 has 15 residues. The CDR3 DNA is TGTGCCAGTAGTATATGGGACAGAATGAACACTGAAGCTTTCTTT. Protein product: CASSIWDRMNTEAFF.

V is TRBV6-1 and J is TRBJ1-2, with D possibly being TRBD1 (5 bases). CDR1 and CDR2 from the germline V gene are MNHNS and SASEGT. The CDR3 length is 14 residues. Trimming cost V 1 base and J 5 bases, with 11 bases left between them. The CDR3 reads CASSEGDSPYGYTF. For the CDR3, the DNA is TGTGCCAGCAGTGAAGGGGACTCCCCATATGGCTACACCTTC.

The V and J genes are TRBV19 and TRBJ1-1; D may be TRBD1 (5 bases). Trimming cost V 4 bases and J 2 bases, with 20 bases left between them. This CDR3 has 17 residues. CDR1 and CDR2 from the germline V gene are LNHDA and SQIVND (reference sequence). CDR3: CASSTPIISDSNTEAFF. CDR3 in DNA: TGTGCCAGTAGTACCCCCATTATTTCAGACAGCAACACTGAAGCTTTCTTT.

CDR3 DNA sequence: TGTGCCAGTACCGATTCAGGGACTGGGGCCAACGTCCTGACTTTC. Amino acid sequence: CASTDSGTGANVLTF. The chain employs TRBV19 and TRBJ2-6, with D tentatively TRBD1 (5 bases). With 7 bases removed from V and 2 bases from J, the gap between germline ends came to 12 bases. Per germline, CDR1 LNHDA and CDR2 SQIVND (reference sequence). The CDR3 totals 15 residues.

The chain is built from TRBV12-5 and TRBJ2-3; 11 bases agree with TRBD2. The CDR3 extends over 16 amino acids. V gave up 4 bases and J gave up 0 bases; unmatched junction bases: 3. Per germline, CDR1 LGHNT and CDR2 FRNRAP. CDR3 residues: CASGSGLAGSTDTQYF. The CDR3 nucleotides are TGTGCTAGTGGTTCCGGACTAGCGGGCAGCACAGATACGCAGTATTTT.

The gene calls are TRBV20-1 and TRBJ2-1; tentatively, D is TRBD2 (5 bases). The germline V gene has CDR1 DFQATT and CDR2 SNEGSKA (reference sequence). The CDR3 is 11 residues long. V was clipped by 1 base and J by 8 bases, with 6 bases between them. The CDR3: CSARGGYEQFF. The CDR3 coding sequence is TGCAGTGCTAGAGGCGGGTATGAGCAGTTCTTC.

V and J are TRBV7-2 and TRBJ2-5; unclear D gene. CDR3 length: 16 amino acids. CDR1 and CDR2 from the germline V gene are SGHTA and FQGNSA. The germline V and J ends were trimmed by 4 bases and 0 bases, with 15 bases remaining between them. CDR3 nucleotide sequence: TGTGCCAGCAGCTCCCGCAACACACAACACCAAGAGACCCAGTACTTC. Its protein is CASSSRNTQHQETQYF.

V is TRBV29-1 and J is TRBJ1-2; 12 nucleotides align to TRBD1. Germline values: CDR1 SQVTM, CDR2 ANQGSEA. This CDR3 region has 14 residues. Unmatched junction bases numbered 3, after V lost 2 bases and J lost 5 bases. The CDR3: CSVESGQGAYGYTF. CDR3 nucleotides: TGCAGCGTTGAATCGGGACAGGGGGCGTATGGCTACACCTTC.

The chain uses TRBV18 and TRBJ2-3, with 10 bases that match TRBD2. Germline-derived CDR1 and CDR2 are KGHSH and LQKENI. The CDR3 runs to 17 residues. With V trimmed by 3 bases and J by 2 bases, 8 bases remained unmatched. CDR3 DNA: TGTGCCAGCTCACCGACCTTTCTAGCGGGGGCCACAGATACGCAGTATTTT. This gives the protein CASSPTFLAGATDTQYF. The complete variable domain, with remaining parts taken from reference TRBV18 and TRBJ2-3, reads NAGVMQNPRHLVRRRGQEARLRCSPMKGHSHVYWYRQLPEEGLKFMVYLQKENIIDESGMPKERFSAEFPKEGPSILRIQQVVRGDSAAYFCASSPTFLAGATDTQYFGPGTRLTVL.

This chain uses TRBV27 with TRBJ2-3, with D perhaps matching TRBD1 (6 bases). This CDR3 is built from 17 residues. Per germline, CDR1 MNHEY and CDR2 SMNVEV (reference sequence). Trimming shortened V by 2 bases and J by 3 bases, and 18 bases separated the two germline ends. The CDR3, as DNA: TGTGCCAGCAGTTTAGCGGCGTGGACAGTTAGGACAGATACGCAGTATTTT. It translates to CASSLAAWTVRTDTQYF.